The subject of this entry is one TCR beta chain. The antigen remains undetermined. The study ran its PCR with 60 Vbeta and 13 Jbeta primers. Only in-frame clones appear in the TCRdb table, and some are missing; sequencing was by immunoSEQ multiplex PCR. Of about 95,000 clones in the sample, around four fifths were seen once. The entry originates in a study of cytomegalovirus exposure and HLA in healthy donors. Study results and limitations: Clonal expansion was found to be greater in HLA-associated TCR beta chains than in equally common others in a later analysis. V- and J-gene trimming of TCR beta was linked (in a later analysis) to a missense DCLRE1C variant. Most TCR sequences proved rare, with some public TCRs found in many donors.

This CDR3 region has 13 residues. The germline V gene has CDR1 GTSNPN and CDR2 SVGIG (reference sequence). V was clipped by 1 base and J by 5 bases; unmatched bases: 4. The receptor's source is a man aged 25-45 years in good health and CMV-seropositive. V gene TRBV30 combines with J gene TRBJ2-5; 7 nucleotides agree with TRBD1. The sequencing sample was made of PBMCs. The CDR3 loop reads CAWSARQGETQYF. CDR3 DNA sequence: TGTGCCTGGAGTGCTAGACAGGGTGAGACCCAGTACTTC.